This TCR beta chain derives from a study of shared clonotypes between healthy human individuals (dated by TCRdb to the early 2020s). With regard to the full study: The cohort included a few men and two women between 18 and 49 years of age. For each donor, CD4 naive and CD4 memory were each given three plates, CD8 naive was given two plates, and CD8 memory was given one plate. Per donor, leukapheresis produced somewhere between about 0.85 and 8.9 billion PBMCs. Libraries were prepared and TCR repertoires were sequenced by different laboratories using diverse techniques, in order to increase sequencing depth and limit assay-specific biases. To estimate repertoire size and how much clonotype sharing occurs between individuals, the study deeply sequenced the blood TCR repertoires of about five healthy adults.

Findings and caveats that apply to the study as a whole: Because the study included a small number of donors, the genetic and exposure-history diversity represented was limited. Sampling was restricted to blood, and TCR repertoires in tissues likely differ from the TCR repertoires found in blood. Naive subsets generally had larger estimated clonotype richness than memory subsets did. Even with the large sequencing depth, rarefaction of the sorted-subset datasets indicated that sequencing was incomplete. Based on pairwise subsampling, the degree of clonotype sharing among donors was expected to be affected by sequencing depth. Across four donors, approximately 5% of naive CD4, 3% to 4% of naive CD8, roughly 2.2% of memory CD4, and 0.4% to 0.45% of memory CD8 clonotypes were shared. Clonotypes shared by all four sorted-subset donors showed higher generation probabilities than non-shared clonotypes.

Using the deep immunoSEQ assay, multiplex PCR amplified TCR CDR3 regions from genomic DNA. For each cell subset, the extracted genomic DNA was distributed evenly across all wells of several immunoSEQ 96-well plates, and each plate served as one replicate. For sorted subsets, approximately 190 ng of genomic DNA, equivalent to around 31,000 T cell genomes, went into each replicate PCR. The purified libraries were quantified using a Qubit 3.0 fluorometer, sized with a Bioanalyzer 2100, and then quantified again using the KAPA Library Quantification kit. Each immunoSEQ 96-well plate was sequenced on its own single-read 150-cycle Illumina NextSeq 550 flow cell. The study's processing was this. Because the immunoSEQ output held only junctional sequences and lacked quality scores, the filtering could not match the filtering applied to full-length reads. To assign V/J genes and CDR3, sequences were annotated against IMGT germline references using PyIR, a Python wrapper for IgBLAST v1.9. Reads were filtered out if the reads had weak V/J assignments (E-value above 1e-6), no CDR3, stop codons, out-of-frame junctions, or ambiguous translated residues. V3J clonotypes were defined as sequences sharing an identical inferred V gene, J gene, and CDR3 amino acid sequence. To compute the percentage overlap between repertoires, the number of shared unique clonotypes was divided by the size of the smaller repertoire. Richness of each repertoire was evaluated using RTK rarefaction, the Chao1 estimator, and Recon v2.1 estimates of unobserved clonotypes. Generation probabilities were computed with OLGA for all TCRbeta clonotypes obtained by the gDNA method from a few donors. TCRdb holds this immuneACCESS table with in-frame rearrangements only. Some clones are missing; in checked studies, unresolved V genes explain under half, and the rest has no known cause. That table gives V, J and clone size, and the DNA gave D and trimming. The sample table records approximately 530,000 clones; approximately 95% of these occur just once. Of the sample, about 0.06% is held by the ten largest clones.

As concerns this clone: It has no known antigen specificity. Base-call qualities are not available, and no considerably larger clone is one nucleotide away.

Trimming takes 4 bases from V and 4 bases from J, and the germline ends sit 7 bases apart. The CDR3 goes from the cysteine to the phenylalanine over 12 residues. The retained sequence is limited to the CDR3, 36 bases, with the frame set at the first base. CDR1 and CDR2, looked up from the germline V gene, are SNHLY and FYNNEI. The donors were healthy, HIV-negative adults who had no recently reported acute infections or vaccinations. Every donor was a Caucasian adult living in Nashville, Tennessee, USA. Magnetic negative selection was used to enrich CD4+ T cells, after which naive cells were positively selected on CD45RA and the negative fraction became the memory subset. After blood collection by leukapheresis, PBMCs were isolated using Ficoll-Histopaque density gradient centrifugation and then cryopreserved in the vapor phase of liquid nitrogen. Purity and quantity of every magnetically sorted T cell population were checked by analytical flow cytometry. Each sorted fraction had its genomic DNA isolated and then quantified by UV absorbance on a Nanodrop 2000c.

What was sequenced was naive CD4+ T cells sorted from blood. The sample's cell subset or site label is to be understood as: CD45RA+ positively selected. This sequence was found in a woman aged 25 to 39 in good health. The sequence is built from TRBV2 and TRBJ1-2; TRBD1 is possibly the D segment (6 matching bases). The DNA sequence reads TGTGCCAGCAGTGGACAGGCCTATGGCTACACCTTC. Translation gives CASSGQAYGYTF.